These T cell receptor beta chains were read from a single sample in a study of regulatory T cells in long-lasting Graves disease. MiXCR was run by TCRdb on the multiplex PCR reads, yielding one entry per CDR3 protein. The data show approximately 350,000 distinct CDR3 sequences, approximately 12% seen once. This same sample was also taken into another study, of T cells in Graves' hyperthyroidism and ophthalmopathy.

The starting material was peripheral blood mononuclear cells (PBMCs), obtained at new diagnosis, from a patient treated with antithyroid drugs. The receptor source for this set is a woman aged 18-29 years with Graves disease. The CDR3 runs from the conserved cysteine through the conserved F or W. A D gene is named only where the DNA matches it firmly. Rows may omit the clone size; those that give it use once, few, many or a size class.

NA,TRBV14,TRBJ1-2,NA,CASSQVLGRARNGYTF,TGTGCCAGCAGCCAAGTACTTGGCAGGGCGAGGAATGGCTACACCTTC
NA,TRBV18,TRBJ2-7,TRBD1,CASSPGSDREYF,TGTGCCAGCTCACCAGGGTCGGACAGGGAGTACTTC
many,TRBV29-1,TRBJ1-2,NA,CSVEEVSVGGYTF,TGCAGCGTTGAAGAAGTCTCAGTTGGCGGCTACACCTTC
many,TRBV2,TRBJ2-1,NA,CASRLTSSSYNEQFF,TGTGCCAGCAGGTTGACCTCAAGCTCCTACAATGAGCAGTTCTTC
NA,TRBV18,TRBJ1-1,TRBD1,CASSLGQGLLSNTEAFF,TGTGCCAGCTCACTAGGACAGGGTTTATTATCGAACACTGAAGCTTTCTTT
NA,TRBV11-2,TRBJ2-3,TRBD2,CASFGLAGAHDHSSTDTQYF,TGTGCCAGCTTCGGTCTAGCGGGAGCGCACGATCACTCTAGCACAGATACGCAGTATTTT
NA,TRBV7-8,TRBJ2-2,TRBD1,CASSATGTGGHTGELFF,TGTGCCAGCAGCGCGACCGGGACAGGGGGGCACACCGGGGAGCTGTTTTTT
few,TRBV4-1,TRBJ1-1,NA,CASSQERRGRGTTSNTEAFF,TGCGCCAGCAGCCAAGAACGCAGGGGCCGGGGCACTACGTCGAACACTGAAGCTTTCTTT
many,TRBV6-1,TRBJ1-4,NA,CASISRGRMEEKLFF,TGTGCCAGCATTTCTCGGGGCCGGATGGAAGAAAAACTGTTTTTT
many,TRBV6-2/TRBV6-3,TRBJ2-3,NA,CASSKNPGTPPFTDTQYF,TGTGCCAGCAGTAAGAATCCCGGGACACCACCTTTCACAGATACGCAGTATTTT
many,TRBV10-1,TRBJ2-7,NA,CASSESRRAFSYEQYF,TGCGCCAGCAGTGAGTCGCGCAGGGCTTTCTCCTACGAGCAGTACTTC
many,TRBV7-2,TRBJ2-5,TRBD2,CASSPYGGTTQETQYF,TGTGCCAGCAGCCCCTACGGCGGGACTACTCAAGAGACCCAGTACTTC
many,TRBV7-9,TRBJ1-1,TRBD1,CASSLAGQDLNTEAFF,TGTGCCAGCAGCTTAGCGGGACAGGACCTTAACACTGAAGCTTTCTTT
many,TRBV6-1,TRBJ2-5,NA,CASQGIGETQYF,TGTGCCAGCCAGGGGATCGGAGAGACCCAGTACTTC
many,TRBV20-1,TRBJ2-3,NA,CSARDPKGADTQYF,TGCAGTGCTAGAGACCCGAAGGGTGCAGATACGCAGTATTTT
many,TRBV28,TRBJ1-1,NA,CASSFYLANTEAFF,TGTGCCAGCAGTTTCTATCTAGCGAACACTGAAGCTTTCTTT
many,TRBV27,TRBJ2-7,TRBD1,CASSFDRENYEQYF,TGTGCCAGCAGTTTTGACAGGGAAAACTACGAGCAGTACTTC
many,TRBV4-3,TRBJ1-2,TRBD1,CASSQDRAGVLYGYTF,TGCGCCAGCAGCCAGGACAGGGCAGGGGTACTCTATGGCTACACCTTC
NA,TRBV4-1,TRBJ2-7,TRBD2,CASSLFSGRLSYEQYF,TGCGCCAGCAGCCTATTTAGCGGGAGGCTATCCTACGAGCAGTACTTC
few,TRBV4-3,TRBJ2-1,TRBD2,CASSRLTSGTTNEQFF,TGCGCCAGCAGCCGACTGACTAGCGGGACAACGAATGAGCAGTTCTTC
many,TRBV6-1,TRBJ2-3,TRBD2,CASASGRGTDTQYF,TGTGCCAGTGCTAGCGGGAGGGGGACAGATACGCAGTATTTT
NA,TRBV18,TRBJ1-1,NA,CACSPPGQEAFF,TGTGCCTGCTCACCACCGGGTCAAGAAGCTTTCTTT
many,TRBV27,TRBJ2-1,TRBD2,CASSFTSGEGGDEQFF,TGTGCCAGCAGTTTCACCAGCGGGGAAGGTGGAGATGAGCAGTTCTTC
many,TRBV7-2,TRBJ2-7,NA,CASSPAGYEQYF,TGTGCCAGCAGCCCGGCCGGCTACGAGCAGTACTTC
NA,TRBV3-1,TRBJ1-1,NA,CASSQVPGEIIAEAFF,TGTGCCAGCAGCCAAGTGCCTGGGGAGATTATTGCTGAAGCTTTCTTT
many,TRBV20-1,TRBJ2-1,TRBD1,CSATGTDSYNEQFF,TGCAGTGCTACAGGGACAGACTCCTACAATGAGCAGTTCTTC
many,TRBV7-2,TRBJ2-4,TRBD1,CASSLGGGLNIQYF,TGTGCCAGCAGCTTAGGAGGGGGCTTAAACATTCAGTACTTC
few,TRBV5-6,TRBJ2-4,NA,CASSFVAGLVENIQYF,TGTGCCAGCAGTTTTGTCGCAGGGTTGGTCGAAAACATTCAGTACTTC
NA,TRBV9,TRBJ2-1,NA,CASSGGHYNEQFF,TGTGCCAGCAGCGGGGGTCACTACAATGAGCAGTTCTTC